The T cell receptor beta chain under discussion was sequenced for a study of blood T cell repertoires in COVID-19. Background on the study: T cells, B-cell-depleted T cells, or PBMCs supplied cDNA or gDNA.

Study processing details: The authors estimated nucleated cell counts from reference gene primer amplification. Repertoires were generated with immunoSEQ multiplex PCR, while TCRdb's copy carries only in-frame clones and drops some. For V, J and clone size, that table is used; D and trimming come from the DNA. The sample lists more than 50,000 clones, around four fifths occurring once. This clone was seen more than once but under ten times. Germline V lookup: CDR1 SGHVS, CDR2 FNYEAQ. The CDR3 totals 13 residues. V lost 5 bases to trimming and J lost 5 bases, with 12 bases between them. The source of this sequence is a human donor in a cohort sampled during active COVID-19. Specimen: peripheral blood. The chain couples TRBV7-6 to TRBJ1-1, with a possible D match to TRBD1 (5 bases). DNA of the CDR3: TGTGCCAGCAGCCCACGGGAGGGGACTGAAGCTTTCTTT. It yields the protein CASSPREGTEAFF.